This entry lists 6 T cell receptor beta chains sequenced from one sample in a study of siplizumab effects on memory and regulatory T cells. The method was immunoSEQ multiplex PCR; TCRdb's version includes in-frame clones alone and lacks a portion of them. In the table there are some 81,000 clones, around 93% of which are singletons. The material sequenced was CD8+ T cells sorted from blood. The receptors come from a human donor in good health.

This chain links TRBV7-2 with TRBJ1-1; D is uncertain. V lost 1 base, J lost 0 bases, and 9 bases lay in between. CDR1 SGHTA and CDR2 FQGNSA come from the germline V gene. This CDR3 is built from 15 residues. The CDR3 DNA is TGTGCCAGCAGCTTAGGACCGAGCATGAACACTGAAGCTTTCTTT. This codes for CASSLGPSMNTEAFF.

The V gene is TRBV6-5, the J gene TRBJ1-5, with D unclear. V was pared by 0 bases and J by 5 bases, with 5 bases between. The CDR3 covers 13 residues. Germline V gene sequence: CDR1 MNHEY, CDR2 SVGAGI. CDR3 sequence: CASSYSKYQPQHF. The CDR3 nucleotides are TGTGCCAGCAGTTACTCGAAATATCAGCCCCAGCATTTT.

This rearrangement joins TRBV28 to TRBJ1-2, with D unclear. With 7 bases removed from V and 8 bases from J, the gap between germline ends came to 20 bases. This CDR3 is built from 14 residues. Germline CDR1 MDHEN, CDR2 SYDVKM. The CDR3 sequence: CASITPSGLGGYTF. The CDR3 DNA sequence: TGTGCCAGCATCACACCCTCGGGGTTGGGGGGCTACACCTTC.

This chain joins TRBV4-2 and TRBJ2-6; tentatively, D is TRBD1 (6 bases). The CDR3 length is 16 residues. V gave up 0 bases and J gave up 3 bases, with 9 bases separating them. Germline V gene lookup returns CDR1 LGHNA and CDR2 YNFKEQ. CDR3 sequence (DNA): TGTGCCAGCAGCCAAGAGTGGGGGCTTGGGGCCAACGTCCTGACTTTC. Protein sequence: CASSQEWGLGANVLTF.

V is TRBV11-2 and J is TRBJ2-1; D may be TRBD1 or TRBD2 (5 bases each). Germline CDR1 SGHAT, CDR2 FQNNGV. Trimming cost V 5 bases and J 9 bases, with 20 bases left between them. This CDR3 is 15 amino acids long. The chain's CDR3 is CASSLGAKAFVEQFF. CDR3 bases: TGTGCCAGCAGCCTCGGGGCTAAGGCATTTGTTGAGCAGTTCTTC.

The chain couples TRBV5-6 to TRBJ2-7, with D perhaps matching TRBD2 (6 bases). Trimming pared 2 bases from V and 6 bases from J, leaving 9 bases between. The CDR3 runs 12 residues. Germline V gene lookup returns CDR1 SGHDT and CDR2 YYEEEE. The CDR3 loop is CASSFEGGEQYF. The CDR3 DNA reads TGTGCCAGCAGCTTCGAGGGAGGCGAGCAGTACTTC.